The T cell receptor beta chain described here comes from a study of identical twins. Findings and limits, study-wide: Abundant cord blood beta clonotypes carried fewer insertions; memory repertoires showed none.

Each CDR3 protein is one row after TCRdb ran MiXCR on the 5' RACE reads. The sample includes 130,000 to 150,000 distinct CDR3 sequences, under 4.5% seen only once; the top ten take 8.1%. This clonotype has at least ten counts. Its antigen is not identified. Trimming at V came to 2 bases and at J to 5 bases, leaving 6 bases not matched to a gene. This CDR3 has 15 amino acids. CDR1 SGHVS and CDR2 FQNEAQ come from the germline V gene. Sequenced: memory T cells sorted from blood. This chain links TRBV7-8 with TRBJ2-1, with 7 nucleotides matching TRBD2. This TCR derives from a young man in good health. CDR3 amino acids: CASSLFLAGDNEQFF. CDR3 DNA: TGTGCCAGCAGCTTATTTTTAGCGGGCGACAATGAGCAGTTCTTC. The full variable domain, with the rest looked up from reference TRBV7-8 and TRBJ2-1, is GAGVSQSPRYKVAKRGQDVALRCDPISGHVSLFWYQQALGQGPEFLTYFQNEAQLDKSGLPSDRFFAERPEGSVSTLKIQRTQQEDSAVYLCASSLFLAGDNEQFFGPGTRLTVL.